This is a list of T cell receptor beta chains from one sample in a study of PD-L1 blockade in urothelial cancer. Assay: immunoSEQ multiplex PCR; the TCRdb copy retains only in-frame clones and omits some. The table records 70,000 or so clones, approximately 88% of them present only once. The source was PBMCs, collected around atezolizumab (anti-PD-L1) treatment. Receptor source: a man in his 60s with urothelial cancer. The CDR3 runs from the conserved cysteine through the conserved F or W. The D gene is left open where the match is weak. Clone size, where shown, is once, few, many, or a class for clones that have expanded.

v_gene	abundance	d_gene	j_gene	CDR3aa	CDR3nt
TRBV4-1	.	.	TRBJ1-5	CASSQVPHDQPQHF	TGCGCCAGCAGCCAAGTTCCCCATGATCAGCCCCAGCATTTT
TRBV19	.	.	TRBJ1-4	CASSIDSRNRDTTNEKLFF	TGTGCCAGTAGTATAGATTCAAGAAACCGGGATACAACTAATGAAAAACTGTTTTTT
TRBV5-4	.	.	TRBJ2-7	CASSPGHGSYEQYF	TGTGCCAGCAGCCCGGGACACGGCTCCTACGAGCAGTACTTC
TRBV2	.	.	TRBJ2-5	CASSGTLKETQYF	TGTGCCAGCAGTGGGACACTTAAAGAGACCCAGTACTTC
TRBV4-2	.	TRBD2	TRBJ2-3	CASSFTGTSGGSTDTQYF	TGTGCCAGCAGCTTTACCGGGACTAGCGGGGGCAGCACAGATACGCAGTATTTT
TRBV6-1	few	TRBD1	TRBJ1-5	CASSDDRGSSNQPQHF	TGTGCCAGCAGTGACGACAGGGGGTCGAGCAATCAGCCCCAGCATTTT
TRBV6-1	.	TRBD1	TRBJ1-2	CASSENLLVGQGARGYTF	TGTGCCAGCAGTGAAAACCTTTTGGTCGGACAGGGGGCGAGAGGCTACACCTTC
TRBV7-6	.	.	TRBJ2-3	CASSSGLYMITDTQYF	TGTGCCAGCAGCTCCGGACTATATATGATCACAGATACGCAGTATTTT
TRBV28	.	.	TRBJ1-2	CASSLYAAPRYGYTF	TGTGCCAGCAGTTTATACGCAGCCCCGAGGTATGGCTACACCTTC
TRBV29-1	.	TRBD2	TRBJ2-1	CSVVLAGRNEQFF	TGCAGCGTGGTTCTAGCGGGACGGAATGAGCAGTTCTTC
TRBV5-1	.	TRBD1	TRBJ2-7	CASSLNRGREQYF	TGCGCCAGCAGCTTAAACAGGGGGCGCGAGCAGTACTTC
TRBV7-2	.	.	TRBJ2-7	CASIPGGRPTYEQYF	TGTGCCAGCATCCCAGGAGGGCGCCCCACCTACGAGCAGTACTTC
TRBV18	.	.	TRBJ2-3	CASSPSNRFRGDTQYF	TGTGCCAGCTCACCTTCCAATCGATTCCGCGGTGATACGCAGTATTTT
TRBV7-3	.	TRBD1	TRBJ2-5	CASSKTGVETQYF	TGTGCCAGCAGCAAGACAGGGGTAGAGACCCAGTACTTC
TRBV7-9	.	.	TRBJ1-1	CASSPQGNTEAFF	TGTGCCAGCAGCCCTCAGGGGAACACTGAAGCTTTCTTT
TRBV2	.	.	TRBJ2-1	CASRPIYSNEQFF	TGTGCCAGCAGGCCGATATACTCCAATGAGCAGTTCTTC
TRBV14	.	.	TRBJ1-1	CASSQDGEGTVAFF	TGTGCCAGCAGCCAAGACGGGGAGGGAACTGTGGCTTTCTTT
TRBV23-1	.	.	TRBJ1-1	CLNPRGGGNTEAFF	TGCCTCAACCCGAGGGGGGGAGGGAACACTGAAGCTTTCTTT
TRBV6-5	.	.	TRBJ1-4	CASSSGGSNEKLFF	TGTGCCAGCAGTTCGGGGGGATCTAATGAAAAACTGTTTTTT
TRBV5-1	.	TRBD2	TRBJ2-7	CASSLVDGGVEEQYF	TGCGCCAGCAGCTTGGTTGACGGGGGGGTGGAGGAGCAGTACTTC
TRBV5-1	.	.	TRBJ2-5	CASQDTQETQYF	TGCGCCAGCCAAGACACACAAGAGACCCAGTACTTC
TRBV9	.	.	TRBJ2-5	CASSVAAGLQETQYF	TGTGCCAGCAGCGTAGCTGCGGGGCTCCAAGAGACCCAGTACTTC
TRBV5-8	.	TRBD1	TRBJ1-2	CASSLRQGGYTF	TGTGCCAGCAGCCTGAGACAGGGTGGCTACACCTTC
TRBV6-1	.	.	TRBJ1-1	CASNPGWTEAFF	TGTGCCAGCAACCCAGGGTGGACTGAAGCTTTCTTT
TRBV7-9	.	TRBD1	TRBJ2-7	CASSTSDRENYEQYF	TGTGCCAGCAGCACCTCCGACAGGGAGAACTACGAGCAGTACTTC
TRBV27	.	TRBD1	TRBJ2-7	CASGRQGPIYEQYF	TGTGCCAGCGGAAGACAGGGGCCTATCTACGAGCAGTACTTC
TRBV10-2	.	TRBD1	TRBJ2-7	CASRLQGAGIYEQYF	TGCGCCAGCAGACTTCAGGGGGCGGGAATCTACGAGCAGTACTTC